These 21 T cell receptor beta chains were sequenced from one sample in a study of CD8 T cells in Susac syndrome. Random hexamers were used to reverse transcribe about 0.45 to 1 ug of RNA. TCRdb reanalysed the immunoSEQ multiplex PCR reads using MiXCR and keeps one entry per CDR3 protein. Counted here are around 200,000 distinct CDR3 sequences, around 95% occurring once; the ten biggest clones make up 0.1%. The source material was CD4+ T cells from PBMCs. All receptors come from a human donor in good health.

The DNA of the CDR3 is TGTGCCAGCAGCTTAGAGACTAGCTCCTACAATGAGCAGTTCTTC. Its translation: CASSLETSSYNEQFF. The chain uses TRBV11-2 and TRBJ2-1; D is possibly TRBD2 (6 bases). The ends were cut back, 0 bases at V and 0 bases at J, with 6 bases in the middle. Per germline, CDR1 SGHAT and CDR2 FQNNGV. The CDR3 loop spans 15 amino acids.

The chain has TRBV11-2 and TRBJ2-1; 8 nucleotides agree with TRBD2. CDR3 length: 16 amino acids. Looked up from germline, CDR1 is SGHAT and CDR2 is FQNNGV. The ends lost 0 bases at V and 9 bases at J; junction bases unmatched: 10. The CDR3 DNA sequence: TGTGCCAGCAGCTTAGATCCCGGGAGGGCCATCAGTGAGCAGTTCTTC. As protein: CASSLDPGRAISEQFF.

V and J are TRBV9 and TRBJ2-1, with 7 bases matching TRBD2. The CDR3 spans 14 residues. Per the germline V gene, CDR1 is SGDLS and CDR2 is YYNGEE. V trimming: 0 bases; J trimming: 5 bases; junction bases outside the gene matches: 2. Here the CDR3 DNA reads TGTGCCAGCAGCGTAGCTCTAGCGGACAATGAGCAGTTCTTC. Translated, it gives CASSVALADNEQFF.

The J gene is TRBJ2-3, the V gene TRBV27, with no clear D. Germline V gene lookup returns CDR1 MNHEY and CDR2 SMNVEV (reference sequence). The CDR3 totals 13 residues. Trimming stripped 7 bases from V and 3 bases from J, with 11 bases between. The CDR3: CASTSLRTDTQYF. DNA for the CDR3: TGTGCCAGCACCTCTCTTCGGACAGATACGCAGTATTTT.

The chain joins TRBV14 to TRBJ2-1, with D perhaps TRBD2 (6 bases). The germline V gene encodes CDR1 SGHDN and CDR2 FVKESK. The CDR3 has 15 amino acids. Trimming removed 3 bases at V and 2 bases at J, with 11 bases between. The CDR3 nucleotides read TGTGCCAGCAGCCATCGGGACTCCGCCTACAATGAGCAGTTCTTC. This translates into CASSHRDSAYNEQFF.

The gene calls are TRBV4-1 and TRBJ1-4; no clear D. The CDR3 loop spans 14 amino acids. The germline V gene encodes CDR1 MGHRA and CDR2 YSYEKL. Trimming left V 0 bases short and J 8 bases short, with 10 bases between. The CDR3 here is CASSQEPSTEKLFF. CDR3 DNA sequence: TGCGCCAGCAGCCAAGAGCCCTCGACAGAAAAACTGTTTTTT.

This chain uses TRBV28 with TRBJ1-4; unclear D gene. The V gene lost 2 bases and the J gene lost 8 bases, with 3 bases spanning the gap. The CDR3 runs 11 residues. Germline-derived CDR1 and CDR2 are MDHEN and SYDVKM. CDR3 nucleotides: TGTGCCAGCAGTTTAATGGAAAAACTGTTTTTT. This sequence encodes CASSLMEKLFF. Based on the CDR3 plus reference TRBV28 and TRBJ1-4, the full variable domain is DVKVTQSSRYLVKRTGEKVFLECVQDMDHENMFWYRQDPGLGLRLIYFSYDVKMKEKGDIPEGYSVSREKKERFSLILESASTNQTSMYLCASSLMEKLFFGSGTQLSVL.

This clonotype was seen only a few times. V and J are TRBV4-1 and TRBJ2-3; tentative D call: TRBD2 (6 bases). The CDR3 extends over 13 amino acids. V shed 0 bases and J shed 6 bases, with 7 bases lying between them. Germline V gives CDR1 MGHRA, CDR2 YSYEKL. The CDR3 spells CASSQELADTQYF. The CDR3 nucleotides read TGCGCCAGCAGCCAAGAGCTAGCGGATACGCAGTATTTT.

J is TRBJ2-1 and V is TRBV7-2; no clear D. Deletions cut 3 bases from V and 1 base from J, with 7 bases between. This CDR3 region has 14 residues. Germline-derived CDR1 and CDR2 are SGHTA and FQGNSA. The CDR3 DNA sequence: TGTGCCAGCAGCTTTGAGTCATCCTACAATGAGCAGTTCTTC. This encodes CASSFESSYNEQFF.

V gene TRBV30 combines with J gene TRBJ2-3, with D possibly matching TRBD2 (6 bases). Per germline, CDR1 GTSNPN and CDR2 SVGIG (reference sequence). The CDR3 length is 14 residues. The V gene lost 4 bases and the J gene lost 0 bases, with 11 bases spanning the gap. CDR3 nucleotide sequence: TGTGCCTGGATGCCGGGACTTAGCACAGATACGCAGTATTTT. This codes for CAWMPGLSTDTQYF.

The table lists this clonotype with a few counts. The chain is built from TRBV5-6 and TRBJ1-6; D call uncertain. The germline V and J ends were trimmed by 3 bases and 6 bases, with 1 base remaining between them. The CDR3 consists of 11 residues. The germline CDR1 and CDR2 sequences are SGHDT and YYEEEE. The CDR3 sequence is CASSSNSPLHF. DNA of the CDR3: TGTGCCAGCAGCTCTAATTCACCCCTCCACTTT.

The gene calls are TRBV7-2 and TRBJ1-4; 9 bases agree with TRBD1. This CDR3 is built from 14 residues. The germline gives CDR1 SGHTA, CDR2 FQGNSA. The ends lost 5 bases at V and 8 bases at J; junction bases unmatched: 6. CDR3 DNA: TGTGCCAGCAGCCTAGGGACAGGGTTGGAAAAACTGTTTTTT. This encodes CASSLGTGLEKLFF.

CDR3: CASKISEGYTF. In DNA form, the CDR3 reads TGTGCCAGCAAAATCTCCGAGGGCTACACCTTC. The rearrangement joins TRBV28 to TRBJ1-2, with D hard to call. The CDR3 runs to 11 residues. Germline CDR1 MDHEN, CDR2 SYDVKM. V was pared by 7 bases and J by 8 bases, with 11 bases between.

This chain joins TRBV5-1 and TRBJ1-1, with TRBD1 as a possible D gene (5 bases). Germline V lookup: CDR1 SGHRS, CDR2 YFSETQ. There are 16 residues in the CDR3. V was shortened by 0 bases and J by 0 bases, with 12 bases between the two germline ends. Written as DNA, the CDR3 is TGCGCCAGCAGCTTGGGTCAGGGTCTCATGAACACTGAAGCTTTCTTT. Amino acids: CASSLGQGLMNTEAFF.

The chain carries TRBV5-1 and TRBJ2-6; TRBD1 is a possible D gene (6 bases). The CDR3 has 16 amino acids. CDR1 is SGHRS, CDR2 YFSETQ, per germline. V was shortened by 2 bases and J by 1 base, with 10 bases between the two germline ends. The CDR3 bases are TGCGCCAGCAGCTTTTTGGGGGCTTCTGGGGCCAACGTCCTGACTTTC. Translating it yields CASSFLGASGANVLTF.

This clonotype was detected once. The V and J genes are TRBV28 and TRBJ2-7; D might be TRBD1 (6 bases). CDR1 is MDHEN and CDR2 is SYDVKM in the germline V gene. This CDR3 has 16 residues. V lost 5 bases and J 0 bases, leaving 17 bases between the germline ends. The CDR3 protein is CASSPHTQGSSYEQYV. CDR3 nucleotides: TGTGCCAGCAGTCCCCATACGCAGGGGAGCTCCTACGAGCAGTACGTC.

The chain carries TRBV20-1 and TRBJ1-5, with 9 positions matching TRBD1. Germline V gene sequence: CDR1 DFQATT, CDR2 SNEGSKA (reference sequence). The ends lost 5 bases at V and 5 bases at J; junction bases unmatched: 10. This CDR3 region has 15 residues. The CDR3 region has the DNA TGCAGTGCTGAACCGGGACAGGGAGGAGATCAGCCCCAGCATTTT. Amino acids: CSAEPGQGGDQPQHF.

V and J are TRBV20-1 and TRBJ1-1; 7 bases are a match to TRBD1. Germline CDR1 reads DFQATT; CDR2 reads SNEGSKA (reference sequence). CDR3 length: 13 residues. Trimming at V came to 8 bases and at J to 5 bases, leaving 11 bases not matched to a gene. For the CDR3, the DNA is TGCAGTTCCATCGGCGACAGGGCTACTGAAGCTTTCTTT. Residues: CSSIGDRATEAFF.

This chain links TRBV9 with TRBJ2-7; possible D gene TRBD1, 5 bases. This CDR3 is 12 amino acids long. Germline V gene data show CDR1 as SGDLS and CDR2 as YYNGEE. V was pared by 0 bases and J by 7 bases, with 8 bases between. CDR3 amino acids: CASSVGGEEQYF. The CDR3 coding sequence is TGTGCCAGCAGCGTAGGGGGCGAGGAGCAGTACTTC.

J is TRBJ1-2 and V is TRBV5-1; no definite D call. Trimming left V 0 bases short and J 3 bases short, with 6 bases between. The CDR3 extends over 13 amino acids. Germline CDR1 SGHRS, CDR2 YFSETQ. The CDR3 is CASSLGPDYGYTF. The CDR3, as DNA: TGCGCCAGCAGCTTGGGTCCCGACTATGGCTACACCTTC.

The genes are TRBV20-1 and TRBJ1-5; tentatively, D is TRBD1 (5 bases). Trimming removed 6 bases from V and 5 bases from J, with 20 bases in between. This CDR3 comprises 15 residues. Germline V gene sequence: CDR1 DFQATT, CDR2 SNEGSKA (reference sequence). The CDR3, as DNA: TGCAGTGCCCTTCAAATAGGGGTTGCCCATCAGCCCCAGCATTTT. Its translation: CSALQIGVAHQPQHF.